This T cell receptor (beta chain) emerged from a study of T cell responses to AZD1222 COVID-19 vaccine. TCRdb's copy holds only in-frame clones and misses some; the assay was immunoSEQ multiplex PCR. This sample has about 150,000 clones, with roughly 90% found just once. Samples with a second dose at about 4 or about 12 weeks were pooled together. A remark on this clone: Its antigen is still unknown.

Whole-study results and caveats: Recipients of AZD1222 seropositive at baseline numbered only 6 or 7. Donors were mostly white British, more females; clonal diversity possibly underestimated.

The specimen was peripheral blood, collected 28 days after the second AZD1222 dose. The sequence was obtained from an adult who received the AZD1222 COVID-19 vaccine.

Here the CDR3 DNA reads TGTGCCAGCAGCCTCGTCGGGGGGGCGAACACTGAAGCTTTCTTT. Its protein is CASSLVGGANTEAFF. V gene TRBV14 combines with J gene TRBJ1-1, with TRBD1 as a possible D gene (6 bases). This CDR3 spans 15 amino acids. V was clipped by 4 bases and J by 1 base, with 13 bases between them. CDR1 is SGHDN and CDR2 is FVKESK in the germline V gene.